The clone carrying this T cell receptor beta chain was observed at least ten times. Its antigen is undetermined. This sample is part of a study of T-cell reconstitution after alpha-beta-depleted transplantation in children. Regarding the study as a whole: It was surviving recipient T cells and thymic progenitors that gave some patients high TCRbeta diversity at day 60. Hyperexpanded clones declined; after one year, newly produced T cells mostly supplied diversity.

A library of TCRbeta sequences, prepared with unique molecular identifiers, was generated. MiXCR was run by TCRdb on the PCR reads, yielding one entry per CDR3 protein. The sample yields roughly 340,000 distinct CDR3 sequences, 15% to 20% seen once. The CDR3 has 13 amino acids. Germline loops: CDR1 MGHDK, CDR2 SYGVNS. V was pared by 4 bases and J by 2 bases, with 8 bases between. The receptor comes from a male patient between 2 and 9 years old who had a stem cell transplant for acute lymphoblastic leukemia, so the T cells may come from the graft donor. This chain connects TRBV25-1 to TRBJ2-5; D call uncertain. The sequencing used PBMCs, mostly from graft donor cells, collected 360 days after TCRalphabeta/CD19-depleted stem cell transplant. As DNA, the CDR3 is TGTGCCAGCAGTGGGACGGTACAAGAGACCCAGTACTTC. Its protein is CASSGTVQETQYF.